This is a list of T cell receptor beta chains from one sample in a study of radiation and T cells in renal cell carcinoma. Assay used: immunoSEQ multiplex PCR; TCRdb lists only in-frame clones, some missing. The sample shows 15,000 to 19,000 clones, roughly 56% of them seen only once. The sample in question was tumor tissue, obtained from a patient whose treatment was nephrectomy without radiotherapy. Every receptor here comes from a man between 45 and 60 years old with renal cell carcinoma. Both conserved end residues are part of each CDR3. Size is omitted from some rows. Given values are once, few, many or a class for expanded clones.

cdr3_length	clone_size	v_call	j_call	cdr3_aa
13	-	TRBV6-5	TRBJ2-7	CASSYSISYEQYF
12	-	TRBV7-2	TRBJ2-1	CASSWALGEQFF
15	once	TRBV5-1	TRBJ2-1	CASSLAGQGGSEQFF
13	-	TRBV27	TRBJ1-1	CASSQEWGAEAFF
18	many	TRBV5-1	TRBJ2-7	CASSLETSGARSSYEQYF
14	-	TRBV5-6	TRBJ1-1	CASSFLGRNTEAFF
13	-	TRBV7-9	TRBJ2-7	CASSTLTAYEQYF
16	-	TRBV4-1	TRBJ2-2	CASSQLGGGDTGELFF
15	-	TRBV5-4	TRBJ1-1	CASSGVFGANTEAFF
14	-	TRBV10-3	TRBJ2-7	CAISPGTVTEEQYF
16	-	TRBV11-3	TRBJ2-1	CASSLSSGSSYNEQFF
12	-	TRBV1	TRBJ1-1	CTSSCVNTEAFF
16	-	TRBV5-6	TRBJ2-2	CASSLWGRGDTGELFF
15	-	TRBV5-1	TRBJ1-2	CASSLGQGYRYGYTF
15	few	TRBV27	TRBJ2-1	CASSNGQGAISEQFF
17	-	TRBV9	TRBJ2-1	CASSVGLALTSYNEQFF
16	-	TRBV6-6	TRBJ2-1	CASSYSTSGRYNEQFF
14	-	TRBV5-4	TRBJ1-2	CASSVNQGAGGYTF
14	-	TRBV11-2	TRBJ2-7	CASSLVEGYYEQYF
16	-	TRBV18	TRBJ2-3	CASSSSIGGGTDTQYF
17	-	TRBV27	TRBJ2-1	CASSLSVRGSSYNEQFF
13	few	TRBV29-1	TRBJ2-5	CSAPGLYQETQYF
16	-	TRBV9	TRBJ2-3	CASSLRGGISTDTQYF
17	few	TRBV7-3	TRBJ2-5	CASSPQGQAGSQETQYF
15	few	TRBV7-8	TRBJ1-5	CASSYRGFGNQPQHF
14	-	TRBV7-9	TRBJ2-1	CASSSQIGGNEQFF
13	-	TRBV2	TRBJ2-2	CASIQGATGELFF
14	many	TRBV6-1	TRBJ1-1	CASIPQGYIAEAFF
14	-	TRBV5-6	TRBJ2-5	CASSSWTGLGTQYF
14	many	TRBV19	TRBJ2-7	CASSTLGRLYEQYF
10	-	TRBV6-6	TRBJ2-1	CASGSNEQFF
15	few	TRBV18	TRBJ2-7	CASSLEGTPAYEQYF
12	-	TRBV6-5	TRBJ2-5	CASSPRGETQYF
17	few	TRBV2	TRBJ2-1	CASSEGLAGVRYNEQFF
12	-	TRBV6-5	TRBJ2-5	CASRGSGETQYF
15	-	TRBV18	TRBJ1-1	CASSPIQGARTEAFF
16	-	TRBV9	-	CASSTGPGQGSYEQYF
15	-	TRBV5-3	TRBJ1-4	CARSRSTGEEEKLFF
15	-	TRBV15	TRBJ2-2	CATSRVSGNTGELFF
16	many	TRBV9	TRBJ2-7	CASSVAEGGSFYEQYF
13	few	TRBV5-1	TRBJ1-2	CASSTGQGSGYTF
14	-	TRBV7-2	TRBJ1-1	CASSLGEGNTEAFF
18	-	TRBV4-3	TRBJ2-1	CASSQLSGGLSSYNEQFF
14	-	TRBV12-5	TRBJ1-5	CASGGLFRNQPQHF
13	-	TRBV11-1	TRBJ2-7	CASRPRGSDEQYF
15	-	TRBV30	TRBJ2-1	CAWTPTSGFYNEQFF
13	few	TRBV19	TRBJ2-1	CASSIVGGDEQFF
14	medium-sized	TRBV6-1	TRBJ2-5	CASTLITGQETQYF